Listed below are T cell receptor beta chains from one sample, sequenced in a study of early T cells in non-severe SARS-CoV-2 infection. TCRdb reprocessed the 5' RACE reads via MiXCR and lists one record per CDR3 protein. In the table there are tens of thousands of distinct CDR3 sequences, under 15% of which are singletons. Sequenced sample: whole blood. These receptor sequences come from an adult who was a healthcare worker with PCR-confirmed SARS-CoV-2 infection or an uninfected control (not recorded which). The CDR3 runs from the conserved cysteine through the conserved F or W. The D gene is left open where the match is weak. Not every row has a clone size; where given, it reads once, few, many or a size class.

clone_size | j_call | v_call | d_call | cdr3_aa | cdr3_nt
NA | TRBJ2-4 | TRBV5-1 | TRBD2 | CASSLRAGGQNLAKNIQYF | TGCGCCAGCAGCTTGAGAGCGGGGGGCCAAAATCTAGCCAAAAACATTCAGTACTTC
NA | TRBJ1-1 | TRBV3-1 | NA | CASSQLGLAFF | TGTGCCAGCAGCCAGCTTGGACTTGCTTTCTTT
NA | TRBJ2-5 | TRBV29-1 | TRBD1 | CSVDEGGVKTQYF | TGCAGCGTTGACGAAGGGGGCGTAAAGACCCAGTACTTC
many | TRBJ2-6 | TRBV27 | NA | CASSFLGRTSGANVLTF | TGTGCCAGCAGTTTTTTGGGACGGACTTCTGGGGCCAACGTCCTGACTTTC
many | TRBJ2-3 | TRBV29-1 | TRBD2 | CSVTTSAWGDTQYF | TGCAGCGTTACTACTAGCGCGTGGGGGGATACGCAGTATTTT
few | TRBJ2-1 | TRBV7-2 | NA | CASSLGGLRYNEQFF | TGTGCCAGCAGCTTAGGCGGGCTAAGATACAATGAGCAGTTCTTC
many | TRBJ1-6 | TRBV6-6 | NA | CASSSSPESPLHF | TGTGCCAGCAGTTCCTCGCCAGAGTCACCCCTCCACTTT
few | TRBJ2-3 | TRBV11-3 | NA | CASSPRMTVTDTQYF | TGTGCCAGCAGCCCCCGTATGACTGTCACAGATACGCAGTATTTT
NA | TRBJ2-3 | TRBV6-2/TRBV6-3 | NA | CASSYHPIDTQYF | TGTGCCAGCAGTTATCACCCCATCGATACGCAGTATTTT
many | TRBJ2-5 | TRBV29-1 | NA | CSVAGSQETQYF | TGCAGCGTTGCAGGGTCCCAAGAGACCCAGTACTTC
many | TRBJ2-1 | TRBV7-9 | NA | CASSLDSNEQFF | TGTGCCAGCAGCTTAGATAGCAATGAGCAGTTCTTC
few | TRBJ1-4 | TRBV3-1 | NA | CASSQSEKLFF | TGTGCCAGCAGCCAGAGTGAAAAACTGTTTTTT
NA | TRBJ2-1 | TRBV3-1 | TRBD2 | CASSRLANNEQFF | TGTGCCAGCAGTCGACTAGCCAACAATGAGCAGTTCTTC
many | TRBJ2-1 | TRBV10-3 | NA | CAISEASDEQFF | TGTGCCATCAGTGAGGCTAGCGATGAGCAGTTCTTC
NA | TRBJ2-1 | TRBV9 | NA | CASSVVQGGKQFF | TGTGCCAGCAGCGTAGTTCAGGGTGGCAAGCAGTTCTTC
NA | TRBJ2-3 | TRBV11-1 | TRBD2 | CASSRGTSGTYTQYF | TGTGCCAGCAGCCGCGGGACTAGCGGTACCTATACGCAGTATTTT
NA | TRBJ1-2 | TRBV29-1 | NA | CSVEDPGIYYGYTF | TGCAGCGTTGAAGATCCAGGAATTTACTATGGCTACACCTTC
many | TRBJ1-6 | TRBV4-3 | NA | CASSQSWVDSPLHF | TGCGCCAGCAGCCAAAGCTGGGTTGACTCACCCCTCCACTTT
many | TRBJ2-7 | TRBV2 | NA | CASSDLASRYEQYF | TGTGCCAGCAGTGATTTGGCTAGCCGCTACGAGCAGTACTTC
many | TRBJ1-1 | TRBV18 | TRBD1 | CASSEGQVGTEAFF | TGTGCCAGCTCAGAAGGACAGGTTGGAACTGAAGCTTTCTTT
NA | TRBJ1-6 | TRBV7-9 | NA | CASSLYGDGSSYNSPLHF | TGTGCCAGCAGCTTATATGGGGACGGAAGCTCCTATAATTCACCCCTCCACTTT
few | TRBJ1-1 | TRBV7-9 | NA | CASSSRGTEAFF | TGTGCCAGCAGTTCCCGGGGGACTGAAGCTTTCTTT
NA | TRBJ2-3 | TRBV5-4 | TRBD2 | CASGDPGTSYTDTQYF | TGTGCCAGCGGGGATCCCGGGACTAGCTACACAGATACGCAGTATTTT
many | TRBJ2-7 | TRBV20-1 | NA | CSAREEGDPGLYEQYF | TGCAGTGCTAGAGAAGAGGGGGACCCTGGACTCTACGAGCAGTACTTC
few | TRBJ1-4 | TRBV27 | TRBD1 | CASRRTGVHNEKLFF | TGTGCCAGCAGGAGGACAGGGGTCCATAATGAAAAACTGTTTTTT
many | TRBJ1-5 | TRBV11-2 | NA | CASSLDGGFDQPQHF | TGTGCCAGCAGCTTAGATGGGGGATTCGATCAGCCCCAGCATTTT
many | TRBJ2-4 | TRBV20-1 | NA | CSARDPVGFGDIQYF | TGCAGTGCTAGAGACCCTGTGGGGTTTGGAGACATTCAGTACTTC
many | TRBJ2-2 | TRBV5-1 | NA | CASSRMIGGITGELFF | TGCGCCAGCAGCCGGATGATCGGAGGGATCACCGGGGAGCTGTTTTTT
many | TRBJ2-7 | TRBV14 | NA | CASSQTSYEQYF | TGTGCCAGCAGCCAGACAAGCTACGAGCAGTACTTC
many | TRBJ2-7 | TRBV7-8 | TRBD2 | CASSLRGTGRLAGGEQYF | TGTGCCAGCAGCTTAAGGGGGACAGGCCGGCTAGCGGGGGGCGAGCAGTACTTC
many | TRBJ2-7 | TRBV11-3 | TRBD1 | CASSSRQGADEQYF | TGTGCCAGCAGCTCAAGACAGGGGGCGGACGAGCAGTACTTC
NA | TRBJ2-3 | TRBV3-1 | TRBD2 | CASSPPGLADTDTQYF | TGTGCCAGCAGCCCGCCGGGACTAGCGGACACAGATACGCAGTATTTT
NA | TRBJ2-7 | TRBV12-5 | TRBD2 | CASGLSGTTYEQYF | TGTGCTAGTGGTTTGTCAGGGACTACCTACGAGCAGTACTTC
NA | TRBJ1-5 | TRBV29-1 | NA | CSVGDSLGDQPQHF | TGCAGCGTTGGAGATAGCCTAGGGGATCAGCCCCAGCATTTT
many | TRBJ2-1 | TRBV27 | TRBD2 | CASSLRSGGNEQFF | TGTGCCAGCAGTTTAAGGTCGGGAGGGAATGAGCAGTTCTTC
many | TRBJ1-5 | TRBV28 | NA | CASSQGGNNQPQHF | TGTGCCAGCAGCCAGGGAGGGAACAATCAGCCCCAGCATTTT
many | TRBJ2-2 | TRBV2 | TRBD2 | CASSYSGGLNTGELFF | TGTGCCAGCAGTTATAGCGGGGGCCTGAACACCGGGGAGCTGTTTTTT
NA | TRBJ2-7 | TRBV7-9 | NA | CASSPTTGSGGEQYF | TGTGCCAGCAGCCCTACCACTGGTAGTGGAGGGGAGCAGTACTTC
many | TRBJ2-1 | TRBV2 | NA | CASRDIYNEQFF | TGTGCCAGCAGGGACATCTACAATGAGCAGTTCTTC
NA | TRBJ2-1 | TRBV6-2/TRBV6-3 | NA | CASSSNHRADEQFF | TGTGCCAGCAGCTCAAATCACAGGGCCGATGAGCAGTTCTTC
many | TRBJ2-7 | TRBV7-6 | TRBD2 | CASSPRLAGAEQYF | TGTGCCAGCAGCCCGAGACTAGCGGGCGCCGAGCAGTACTTC
NA | TRBJ2-7 | TRBV5-1 | NA | CASSLPRGASYEQYF | TGCGCCAGCAGCTTGCCCAGGGGAGCGAGCTACGAGCAGTACTTC
many | TRBJ1-5 | TRBV7-8 | TRBD1 | CASSANRGPSQPQHF | TGTGCCAGCAGCGCCAACAGGGGGCCGAGTCAGCCCCAGCATTTT
many | TRBJ2-5 | TRBV7-3 | NA | CASSLDRLETQYF | TGTGCCAGCAGCCTCGACAGGTTGGAGACCCAGTACTTC
few | TRBJ2-5 | TRBV18 | NA | CASSLLERSQYF | TGTGCCAGCTCACTCTTAGAGAGATCCCAGTACTTC
NA | TRBJ2-3 | TRBV13 | TRBD2 | CASSPAGLAGITDTQYF | TGTGCCAGCAGCCCCGCGGGACTAGCGGGGATCACAGATACGCAGTATTTT
NA | TRBJ2-1 | TRBV2 | NA | CASSVLANSYNEQFF | TGTGCCAGCAGTGTGTTGGCTAACTCCTACAATGAGCAGTTCTTC
many | TRBJ1-5 | TRBV12-3/TRBV12-4 | NA | CASTGPGQNQPQHF | TGTGCCAGCACAGGCCCAGGTCAGAATCAGCCCCAGCATTTT
NA | TRBJ2-7 | TRBV20-1 | TRBD2 | CSARFAGGPSEQYF | TGCAGTGCTAGATTTGCGGGAGGGCCCTCCGAGCAGTACTTC
NA | TRBJ2-7 | TRBV12-3/TRBV12-4 | TRBD1 | CASSEGARLGQYF | TGTGCCAGCTCTGAGGGGGCAAGATTGGGGCAGTACTTC